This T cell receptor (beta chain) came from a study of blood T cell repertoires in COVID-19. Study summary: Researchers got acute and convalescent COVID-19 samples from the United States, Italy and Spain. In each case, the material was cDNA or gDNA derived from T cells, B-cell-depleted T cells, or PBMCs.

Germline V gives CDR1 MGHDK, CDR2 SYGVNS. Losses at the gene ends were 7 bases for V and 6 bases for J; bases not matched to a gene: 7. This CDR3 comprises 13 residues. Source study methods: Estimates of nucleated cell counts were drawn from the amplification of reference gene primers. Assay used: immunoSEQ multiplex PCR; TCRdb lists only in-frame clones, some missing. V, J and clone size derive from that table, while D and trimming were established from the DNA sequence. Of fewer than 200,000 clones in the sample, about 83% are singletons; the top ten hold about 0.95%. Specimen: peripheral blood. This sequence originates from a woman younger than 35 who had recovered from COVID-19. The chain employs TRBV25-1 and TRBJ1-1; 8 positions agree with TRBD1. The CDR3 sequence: CASNGQGIAEAFF. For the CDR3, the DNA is TGTGCCAGCAACGGACAGGGAATCGCTGAAGCTTTCTTT.